The subject of this entry is one TCR beta chain. In germline, CDR1 is LGHNA, CDR2 YSLEER. Losses at the gene ends were 4 bases for V and 5 bases for J; bases not matched to a gene: 10. The CDR3 runs 16 residues. This entry is derived from a study of patients and donors after allogeneic stem cell transplantation. TCRdb used MiXCR to reprocess the RT-PCR reads, holding one entry per CDR3 protein. The sample yields 150,000 to 200,000 distinct CDR3 sequences, roughly 40% seen once. This receptor was obtained from a human donor who was either an allogeneic HSCT recipient or a stem cell or donor lymphocyte infusion donor (not recorded which). It is not recorded whose cells these are; they may come from a transplant donor. Material: blood, either unsorted or a sorted T cell fraction (not recorded which). This chain uses TRBV4-3 with TRBJ2-7; TRBD2 matches 11 bases. The CDR3 region is CASSRSTSGRLNEQYF. Written as DNA, the CDR3 is TGCGCCAGCAGCCGGTCCACTAGCGGGAGATTGAACGAGCAGTACTTC.